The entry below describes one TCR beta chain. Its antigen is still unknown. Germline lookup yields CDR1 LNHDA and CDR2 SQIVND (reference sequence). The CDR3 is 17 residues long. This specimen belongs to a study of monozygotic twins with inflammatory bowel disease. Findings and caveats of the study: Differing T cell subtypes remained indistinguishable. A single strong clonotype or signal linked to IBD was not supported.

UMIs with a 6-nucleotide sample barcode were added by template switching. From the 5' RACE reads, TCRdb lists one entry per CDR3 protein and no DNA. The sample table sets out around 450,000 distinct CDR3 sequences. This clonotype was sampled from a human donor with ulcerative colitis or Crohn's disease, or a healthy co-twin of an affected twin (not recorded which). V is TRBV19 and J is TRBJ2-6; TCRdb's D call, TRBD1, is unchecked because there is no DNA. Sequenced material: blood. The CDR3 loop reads CASTPGTGGTGANVLTF.